This T cell receptor beta chain stems from a study of blood T cell repertoires in COVID-19. The wider study: Samples came from the United States, Italy and Spain, spanning acute and convalescent COVID-19.

Which cohort a participant joined came from the clinical history participants gave. The protocol was immunoSEQ multiplex PCR, while the TCRdb copy is restricted to in-frame clones and leaves out a portion. The sample lists hundreds of thousands of clones, around 91% occurring once. Germline assignment: CDR1 KGHDR and CDR2 SFDVKD. V dropped 6 bases and J dropped 4 bases, with 14 bases sitting between them. The CDR3 has 14 amino acids. The rearrangement uses TRBV24-1 and TRBJ1-2, with D maybe TRBD1 (6 bases). Sequenced material: PBMCs or T cells enriched from blood (not recorded which). The TCR was taken from a middle-aged woman who had recovered from COVID-19. This CDR3 is CATSSSRTAYGYTF. Written as DNA, the CDR3 is TGTGCCACCAGTTCTTCCCGGACAGCCTATGGCTACACCTTC.